This T cell receptor (beta chain) was captured in a study of a mutant IDH1 vaccine in newly diagnosed glioma. Study details: The study gave patients eight vaccinations in weeks 1, 3, 5, 7, 11, 15, 19, 23.

Time point meaning: week 5, during vaccination. With topical imiquimod, each dose of the vaccine consisted of 300 ug of mutant IDH1 20-mer peptide. There were new WHO grade 3 or 4 astrocytomas in the donors, and these were IDH1-mutant and ATRX-lost. Trimming cost V 6 bases and J 7 bases, with 15 bases left between them. The CDR3 extends over 13 amino acids. The germline gives CDR1 MNHEY, CDR2 SVGAGI. TCRdb's copy holds only in-frame clones and misses some; the assay was immunoSEQ multiplex PCR. The table has around 56,000 clones, about 86% seen once. Regarding this clone: Antigen unknown.

The input for sequencing was PBMCs, taken from a glioma patient whose treatment included an IDH1 peptide vaccine. The receptor comes from a man aged 25 to 40 with glioma. This sequence joins TRBV6-5 and TRBJ1-1, with a tentative D call TRBD1 (6 bases). The CDR3 loop is CASSTGTNIEAFF. Here the CDR3 DNA reads TGTGCCAGCAGCACCGGGACAAATATTGAAGCTTTCTTT.